Below, 23 T cell receptor beta chains from the same sample are listed, as sequenced in a study of T cells after yellow fever vaccination. One entry per CDR3 protein results from TCRdb running MiXCR on the 5' RACE reads. The data show around 590,000 distinct CDR3 sequences, roughly 12% seen once. The source was PBMCs, collected on the day of the yellow fever booster vaccination. The receptors derive from a man younger than 40 who received the YFV17D yellow fever vaccine.

The V gene is TRBV21-1, the J gene TRBJ2-5; the table's D call, TRBD1, has no DNA check behind it. TRBV21-1 is a pseudogene. The CDR3 contains 19 residues. CDR3 bases: TGTGCCAGCATCCGCACCAGCGGAGGAAAGGGGTTGGATCGAGAGACCCAGTACTTC. As protein: CASIRTSGGKGLDRETQYF.

J is TRBJ2-7 and V is TRBV5-6, with TRBD2 matching over 11 bases. CDR3 length equals 14 residues. The germline V gene encodes CDR1 SGHDT and CDR2 YYEEEE. Germline trimming cut 5 bases from V and 3 bases from J; bases unmatched to any gene: 4. This CDR3 reads CASRYGTSGYEQYF. CDR3 sequence (DNA): TGTGCCAGCAGATACGGGACTAGCGGCTACGAGCAGTACTTC.

V usage is TRBV20-1 and J usage is TRBJ1-6, with D uncertain. From germline, CDR1 is DFQATT and CDR2 SNEGSKA (reference sequence). The germline V and J ends were trimmed by 1 base and 6 bases, with 10 bases remaining between them. This CDR3 comprises 14 residues. DNA for the CDR3: TGCAGTGCTAGAGGGTGGGAACCTAATTCACCCCTCCACTTT. The encoded protein is CSARGWEPNSPLHF.

The CDR3 reads CASSQEGTGGPDTQYF. Here the CDR3 DNA reads TGTGCCAGCAGTCAAGAGGGGACAGGGGGCCCAGATACGCAGTATTTT. The J gene is TRBJ2-3, the V gene TRBV9; 12 bases are shared with TRBD1. Germline V gives CDR1 SGDLS, CDR2 YYNGEE. V lost 5 bases and J lost 4; bases outside the gene matches: 8. The CDR3 consists of 16 residues.

The DNA for the CDR3 is TGTGCCATCAGTGAAACCGCGGGTAGCGGGAGAGAGACCCAGTACTTC. Its protein is CAISETAGSGRETQYF. The chain couples TRBV10-3 to TRBJ2-5, with TRBD2 matching 9 bases. The CDR3 spans 16 residues. Germline V gene lookup returns CDR1 ENHRY and CDR2 SYGVKD. The ends lost 3 bases at V and 4 bases at J; junction bases unmatched: 9.

The chain uses TRBV4-2 and TRBJ2-5; possible D gene TRBD2, 6 bases. Trimming pared 1 base from V and 3 bases from J, leaving 15 bases between. CDR1 is LGHNA, CDR2 YNFKEQ, per germline. CDR3 length: 16 residues. CDR3 coding DNA: TGTGCCAGCAGCCAAGGGGTAGCGCGGGAAGAAGAGACCCAGTACTTC. It is translated as CASSQGVAREEETQYF.

The chain couples TRBV5-1 to TRBJ2-3, with TRBD2 identical over 9 bases. The CDR3 spans 14 residues. Trimming removed 3 bases from V and 8 bases from J; junction bases left unmatched: 7. CDR1 is SGHRS, CDR2 YFSETQ, per germline. The CDR3 protein is CASSSTSGGGTQYF. CDR3 coding DNA: TGCGCCAGCAGCTCGACTAGCGGAGGGGGTACGCAGTATTTT.

This clonotype was seen a handful of times. The chain employs TRBV6-1 and TRBJ2-7; D could derive from TRBD1 or TRBD2 (5 bases each). Per the germline V gene, CDR1 is MNHNS and CDR2 is SASEGT. Deletions cut 9 bases from V and 0 bases from J, with 15 bases between. The CDR3 sequence is 14 residues long. CDR3 DNA sequence: TGTGCCAGTGGGGTCAGGGAGAACTCCTACGAGCAGTACTTC. Protein sequence: CASGVRENSYEQYF.

J is TRBJ1-1 and V is TRBV5-1, with 8 bases lining up with TRBD1. V trimming: 2 bases; J trimming: 7 bases; junction bases outside the gene matches: 4. Per germline, CDR1 SGHRS and CDR2 YFSETQ. The CDR3 extends over 13 amino acids. The CDR3 loop reads CASSFLDRGEAFF. In DNA form, the CDR3 reads TGCGCCAGCAGCTTCCTAGACAGGGGTGAAGCTTTCTTT.

The chain employs TRBV20-1 and TRBJ1-4, with D unclear. CDR3 size: 15 residues. Germline CDR1 is DFQATT and CDR2 is SNEGSKA (reference sequence). The V and J ends lost 1 base and 0 bases respectively, with 9 bases between them. The CDR3 loop reads CSARVGKATNEKLFF. DNA of the CDR3: TGCAGTGCTAGAGTAGGGAAAGCAACTAATGAAAAACTGTTTTTT.

The V gene is TRBV5-1, the J gene TRBJ2-7; TRBD1 or TRBD2 may be the D gene (6 bases each). Germline lookup yields CDR1 SGHRS and CDR2 YFSETQ. Trimming removed 0 bases from V and 1 base from J, with 14 bases in between. CDR3 length: 16 amino acids. CDR3 DNA sequence: TGCGCCAGCAGCTTGGAGGGAACAGGGACTTCCTACGAGCAGTACTTC. It yields the protein CASSLEGTGTSYEQYF.

This clonotype was detected a few times. The CDR3 nucleotides are TGTGCCAGCAGTTATGACGACTCCTACAATGAGCAGTTCTTC. It encodes CASSYDDSYNEQFF. V gene TRBV6-2 or TRBV6-3 combines with J gene TRBJ2-1; no reliable D call. V lost 3 bases to trimming and J lost 0 bases, with 6 bases between them. CDR3 length equals 14 residues. Germline values: CDR1 MNHEY, CDR2 SVGEGT.

This clonotype appeared a few times. This chain joins TRBV23-1 and TRBJ2-4, with unresolved D. TRBV23-1 is an open reading frame, and its role is uncertain. This CDR3 comprises 16 residues. V lost 2 bases to trimming and J lost 0 bases, with 11 bases between them. CDR3 DNA sequence: TGCGCCAGCAGTCAAAAGAGAGGCTTAGCCAAAAACATTCAGTACTTC. Amino acids: CASSQKRGLAKNIQYF.

The table lists this clonotype with a few counts. The rearrangement joins TRBV19 to TRBJ2-1; 9 bases line up with TRBD2. V shed 6 bases, J shed 0 bases, and the junction held 3 bases outside the gene matches. Germline lookup yields CDR1 LNHDA and CDR2 SQIVND (reference sequence). CDR3 length: 15 residues. CDR3 region: CASRAGGASYNEQFF. The CDR3 nucleotides read TGTGCCAGTAGAGCGGGAGGAGCCTCCTACAATGAGCAGTTCTTC.

This clonotype appeared a few times. The CDR3 spells CASSERGPGRSPLHF. The CDR3 DNA is TGCGCCAGCAGTGAGAGAGGTCCCGGCCGGTCACCCCTCCACTTT. V and J are TRBV10-1 and TRBJ1-6; D is undetermined. The germline V gene encodes CDR1 WNHNN and CDR2 SYGVQD (reference sequence). The CDR3 length is 15 residues. V lost 2 bases and J 10 bases, leaving 15 bases between the germline ends.

The V gene is TRBV7-9, the J gene TRBJ2-5; D perhaps matches TRBD1 (6 bases). Trimming pared 3 bases from V and 4 bases from J, leaving 12 bases between. The CDR3 is 14 residues long. Germline V gene sequence: CDR1 SEHNR, CDR2 FQNEAQ (reference sequence). CDR3 residues: CASSFTGRGETQYF. The CDR3 DNA sequence: TGTGCCAGCAGCTTTACGGGCAGGGGAGAGACCCAGTACTTC.

V is TRBV7-3 and J is TRBJ2-6, with unresolved D. Germline V CDR1 and CDR2: SGHTA, FQGTGA. V lost 5 bases, J lost 1 base, and 9 bases lay in between. The CDR3 is 15 amino acids. In DNA form, the CDR3 reads TGTGCCAGCAGCGCCCAAGGGTCTGGGGCCAACGTCCTGACTTTC. It encodes CASSAQGSGANVLTF. The entire variable domain, with the rest obtained from reference TRBV7-3 and TRBJ2-6, is as follows: GAGVSQTPSNKVTEKGKYVELRCDPISGHTALYWYRQSLGQGPEFLIYFQGTGAADDSGLPNDRFFAVRPEGSVSTLKIQRTERGDSAVYLCASSAQGSGANVLTFGAGSRLTVL.

The chain uses TRBV20-1 and TRBJ2-2; D could derive from TRBD1 or TRBD2 (5 bases each). This CDR3 contains 15 residues. V was trimmed by 2 bases and J by 3 bases, leaving 13 bases between them. CDR1 is DFQATT, CDR2 SNEGSKA, per germline (reference sequence). The CDR3 region is CSARMVGRYTGELFF. The CDR3, as DNA: TGCAGTGCTAGAATGGTGGGACGGTACACCGGGGAGCTGTTTTTT.

The chain uses TRBV7-2 and TRBJ2-5; tentative D call: TRBD2 (5 bases). In germline, CDR1 is SGHTA, CDR2 FQGNSA. The CDR3 is 15 amino acids. V was trimmed by 5 bases and J by 4 bases, leaving 17 bases between them. The CDR3 DNA reads TGTGCCAGCAGCCCCGCCCGGACTTCAGTAGAGACCCAGTACTTC. This translates into CASSPARTSVETQYF.

This clonotype was counted between two and nine times. This chain joins TRBV10-3 and TRBJ1-2, with 11 bases fitting TRBD1. V lost 4 bases and J lost 5; bases outside the gene matches: 6. Germline V gene sequence: CDR1 ENHRY, CDR2 SYGVKD. The CDR3 length is 15 residues. The CDR3 DNA follows: TGTGCCATCAGTGGTCCGGGACAGGGGGGATATGGCTACACCTTC. Translated, it gives CAISGPGQGGYGYTF.

This sequence joins TRBV28 and TRBJ2-7; D is unresolved. Germline-derived CDR1 and CDR2 are MDHEN and SYDVKM. V lost 4 bases and J lost 6, with 13 bases in between. The CDR3 has 13 amino acids. CDR3 residues: CASSSLRRLEQYF. The CDR3 nucleotides read TGTGCCAGCAGTTCTCTCCGGAGACTCGAGCAGTACTTC.

CDR3 protein: CASSLGGETYGYTF. The CDR3 bases are TGTGCCAGCAGCTTAGGAGGGGAGACCTATGGCTACACCTTC. V is TRBV7-2 and J is TRBJ1-2; tentatively, D is TRBD1 (5 bases). Germline V gives CDR1 SGHTA, CDR2 FQGNSA. The CDR3 is 14 residues long. The V gene lost 1 base and the J gene lost 4 bases, with 10 bases spanning the gap.

This clonotype was seen a few times. This CDR3 is CSAKSGRELGDTQYF. CDR3 DNA sequence: TGCAGTGCTAAGAGCGGGCGGGAGTTAGGGGATACGCAGTATTTT. This rearrangement joins TRBV20-1 to TRBJ2-3, with 7 bases fitting TRBD2. V lost 4 bases to trimming and J lost 6 bases; unmatched junction nucleotides: 13. The CDR3 consists of 15 residues. Germline V gene data show CDR1 as DFQATT and CDR2 as SNEGSKA (reference sequence).